Included here is one TCR beta chain sequence, with context. Antigen unknown. This sample was included in a study of cytomegalovirus exposure and HLA in healthy donors. Study-wide results and caveats: Overall, roughly 160 TCR beta chains were annotated as cytomegalovirus-associated. Productive status was seen about 87% or about 30% of the time for most TCR beta V segments in an earlier analysis.

The V end lost 1 base, the J end lost 7 bases, and 7 bases lay between the germline ends. This CDR3 spans 11 amino acids. The V gene's germline CDR1 is DFQATT and CDR2 SNEGSKA (reference sequence). Primers included in the PCR were 60 Vbeta and 13 Jbeta primers. Assay used: immunoSEQ multiplex PCR; TCRdb lists only in-frame clones, some missing. In all, the sample yields about 88,000 clones. The source of this sequence is a girl under 18 in good health and CMV-seropositive. The sequenced sample consisted of PBMCs. V gene TRBV20-1 combines with J gene TRBJ1-1; D is uncertain. The CDR3 DNA reads TGCAGTGCTAGAGGCGGGTTTGAAGCTTTCTTT. The encoded protein is CSARGGFEAFF.